This T cell receptor (beta chain) is drawn from a study of identical twins. Trimming stripped 10 bases from V and 3 bases from J, with 16 bases between. The CDR3 totals 13 residues. Germline assignment: CDR1 SGHAT and CDR2 FQNNGV. This clonotype was detected a few times. A single record per CDR3 protein comes from TCRdb applying MiXCR to the 5' RACE reads. The sample carries approximately 300,000 distinct CDR3 sequences, roughly 8.6% recorded once. With no exceptions, donors were healthy Caucasians. The sample also formed part of further work on yellow fever vaccine responses in identical twins.

This rearrangement joins TRBV11-2 to TRBJ2-7; the D gene is possibly TRBD2 (6 bases). This TCR was sampled from a woman between 18 and 30 years old in good health. The sequenced sample was CD8+ T cells sorted from blood. The CDR3, as DNA: TGTGCCACCGAGACCCAGGAGGGCTACGAGCAGTACTTC. The encoded protein is CATETQEGYEQYF.